This T cell receptor (beta chain) emerged from a study of cytomegalovirus exposure and HLA in healthy donors (dated by TCRdb to about 2017). Background on the whole study: An earlier analysis of roughly 630 of the donors reported more than 250 Gb of sequence data and some 120 million unique TCR beta sequences from roughly 200 million T cells. Among some 410 genotyped donors of the cohort, an average of approximately 250,000 unique TCR beta nucleotide sequences were sequenced per donor, 15% to 20% of them non-productive. In a later genetic analysis, genome-wide SNP genotypes for about three fifths of the roughly 670 donors were used, and that subset was treated as a discovery cohort. Along with the roughly 670-subject first cohort, a separate validation cohort of some 130 different subjects was used. Using immunosequencing, the study profiled T cell repertoires from approximately 700 subjects and related those repertoires to cytomegalovirus serostatus. HLA typing included class I and class II loci at four-digit resolution. The aim of the study was to test whether cataloging public T cell receptors could identify signatures of past pathogen exposure. To predict cytomegalovirus infection status, the study combined high-throughput TCR immunosequencing, statistical association of individual TCRs with disease status, and machine learning. A later analysis re-analyzed previously published TCR beta repertoires from several hundred donors and added high-resolution HLA genotyping to study TCR occurrence patterns. Roughly five DR-DQ haplotypes were handled as single units for association and clustering because linkage in the cohort was strong. Of the approximately 370 genotyped donors, 75% to 85% were placed in the genetic ancestry cluster associated with self-reported Caucasian donors. In the later analysis, no new phenotypic data were used to find candidate immune exposures; instead, reliance was placed on TCR beta sequences and their occurrence across donors. All discovery cohort repertoires had been generated using a single sequencing platform. Alongside the repertoire data, information on donor age, sex, ethnicity and CMV serostatus was compiled. An early release covering over 500 HLA-typed donors comprised about 300 gigabases of sequencing data and approximately 80 million unique TCR sequences. Typing coverage differed by locus: A, B, C, DRB1 and DQB1 were typed in about 629-640 donors, DQA1 in roughly 500, DPA1 in approximately 610, and DPB1 in 472. An earlier analysis of more than 450 of the donors used high-throughput TCR beta sequencing to judge whether each TCR beta V gene segment behaved as functional or pseudogenic.

Libraries were constructed by the immunoSEQ multiplex PCR assay. The multiplex PCR relied on a mix of 60 forward primers for TCR Vbeta segments and 13 reverse primers for TCR Jbeta segments. A multiplex PCR assay on genomic DNA amplified the CDR3 region of rearranged TCR beta genes. The amplified TCR beta libraries were sequenced on the Illumina HiSeq System as 87-base-pair reads. The authors' pipeline ran thus. A later analysis tallied roughly 76 million unique TCR beta chains across the 700 or so repertoires, and approximately 12 million of those chains were shared by two or more donors. To remove PCR and sequencing errors, raw reads were error-corrected and collapsed into unique sequences using a nearest-neighbor algorithm that merged closely related sequences. To assign V, D and J gene segments, CDR3 sequences were aligned to IMGT reference sequences. Each retained sequence needed at least a six-nucleotide match to both a V gene segment and a J gene segment. A rearrangement counted as productive if the CDR3 had no stop codons and remained in frame with V and J, and every other rearrangement counted as non-productive. CDR3 was defined according to IMGT convention as the region running from the second conserved V-encoded cysteine to the conserved J-encoded phenylalanine. The earlier analysis of approximately 500 of the donors excluded sequences that lacked an unambiguous match to a single V gene segment. In an earlier analysis of about 590 of the donors, a V segment was called functional when productive rearrangements were above 56.7%, and segregating when the standard deviation between donors exceeded 5%. A statistical classification framework was developed to diagnose cytomegalovirus status using the catalog of TCR beta chain sequences. In a later analysis, V and J genes were assigned by comparing TCR nucleotide sequences against IMGT/GENE-DB human TR gene sequences. Using the TCRdist pipeline, a later analysis assigned CDR3 sequences along with most-parsimonious VDJ recombination scenarios. A later analysis defined each TCR beta chain by its CDR3 amino acid sequence plus V-gene family, and excluded reads lacking a unique V-gene family. A later analysis removed roughly 590 highly shared, low-generation-probability nucleotide sequences to deal with suspected cross-contamination and a sequencing artifact. In a later analysis, a clonal expansion index for each public chain was calculated from normalized within-repertoire ranks of inferred template counts. Generation probabilities in a later analysis came from a VDJ recombination model fitted to out-of-frame rearrangements, and those results were checked against IGoR. A later analysis scored TCR-TCR, TCR-HLA and TCR-CMV co-occurrence with hypergeometric tests, applying a repertoire-size bias correction to TCR pairs. A later analysis estimated false discovery rates by permuting HLA or CMV assignments 20 times. A later analysis grouped co-occurring TCRs with DBSCAN, adding TCRdist sequence similarity when clustering within HLA-allele-positive subsets. Repertoires with fewer than 30,000 or more than 120,000 public chains, plus five repertoires with anomalous nucleotide sharing, were excluded from co-occurrence clustering. The table comes from immuneACCESS by way of TCRdb, which keeps in-frame sequences with V and J called. Part of the clones is missing from these tables; in studies checked, under half for an unresolved V gene and the rest for unknown reasons. That table is the source of V, J and clone size, and D and trimming were worked out from the DNA. Counted in this sample were roughly 140,000 clones; roughly 74% of them appeared once. The ten largest clones represent around 5.9% of the sample.

Study-level results and caveats: The cohort was sequenced for TCR beta chains only, and without alpha or paired-chain data the features that could be detected were limited. The study listed approximately 150 TCR beta chains as associated with cytomegalovirus. Because some donors lacked HLA typing at each locus, the association tests relied only on the typed subset. Some IMGT-functional V segments, including TRBV6-2 and TRBV6-3, could not be distinguished by the 87-base-pair reads and were therefore excluded. A cluster of highly shared sequence variants was judged likely to be a technical artifact of the sequencing pipeline. Broadly in line with IMGT annotations, most TCR beta V segments showed up in productive rearrangements about 90% or about 30% of the time in an earlier analysis of roughly 590 of the donors. When HLA alleles, especially DR and DQ, strongly co-occurred, attributing TCR associations to individual alleles was difficult. The classifier was reported to diagnose cytomegalovirus status with high specificity and sensitivity in both the original cohort and the validation cohort. Linkage disequilibrium might explain the correlated functional status among segregating V segments, but an unknown experimental factor could not be ruled out. According to a later analysis, parvovirus B19, influenza, CMV and Epstein-Barr virus appeared linked to several top co-occurrence clusters. Immune exposure information for the cohort was limited to CMV serostatus. In a later analysis, most CMV-associated TCR beta chains were found to appear HLA-restricted, with HLA associations seemingly driven largely by CMV exposure. In a later genetic analysis, a missense DCLRE1C variant was associated with V-gene and J-gene trimming of TCR beta chains, and the association was replicated in an independent cohort. A later analysis associated 15,000 or so TCR beta sequences with specific HLA alleles at a false discovery rate of 0.05. Presence/absence analyses assumed roughly uniform sequencing depth across donors, an assumption that may not hold. A later analysis found that TCR association rates varied across HLA loci, with DRB1 alleles showing the most associated TCRs and HLA-C alleles the fewest. Because counts were too low, about 15 rarely observed V segments, including chromosome 9 orphons, were left out of the earlier analysis of roughly 600 of the donors. In a later analysis, HLA-associated TCR beta chains showed more clonal expansion and lower generation probabilities than non-associated chains that were equally common. In vitro tests confirmed that a few of the cytomegalovirus-associated TCR beta chains recognize cytomegalovirus antigens. A later genetic analysis reported fewer N-insertions in productive TCRs among donors in an Asian-associated ancestry cluster than the roughly 670-donor mean. The authors suggested that the approach could potentially be generalized to other disease states and immunological phenotypes. Most TCR sequences were seen in very few donors, while some public TCRs were found in many individuals. A further reported finding was that TCR beta sequences accurately predicted the HLA-A and HLA-B alleles for most subjects in the first cohort.

In total, just over 650 healthy bone marrow donors made up the cohort. Cohort members were all nominally healthy when sampled, although unrecorded immune exposures were likely present. The donor was CMV seropositive and belonged to the group of more than 250 seropositive cohort members. Each donor provided a peripheral blood sample, and peripheral blood mononuclear cells were used for TCR beta sequencing. Genomic DNA extraction from the blood cell samples was performed with the Qiagen DNeasy Blood Extraction Kit. With respect to this clone: Its antigen specificity is not known. No clone much larger than this one lies a single base away; base qualities are absent.

Spanning cysteine to phenylalanine, the CDR3 consists of 15 amino acids. CDR3 DNA is the only sequence kept; it has 45 bases, read in frame from the first base. The germline V gene sets CDR1 to SGHVS and CDR2 to FQNEAQ. Trimming accounts for 5 bases at V and 5 bases at J, while the number of junction bases matched to no gene is 3. This clonotype was obtained from a woman aged 40 to 55 in good health and CMV-seropositive. Input material: PBMCs. The rearranged segments are TRBV7-8 and TRBJ2-3, with 14 central nucleotides matching TRBD2. The DNA sequence is given as TGTGCCAGCAGCCCGGGACTAGCGGGAGTAGATACGCAGTATTTT. This gives the protein CASSPGLAGVDTQYF.